The 18 T cell receptor beta chains reported below all come from one sample, sequenced in a study of technical replicates of blood from a few donors. The repertoire was sequenced with immunoSEQ multiplex PCR; TCRdb's copy has only in-frame clones and lacks some. The sample includes about 13,000 clones, around 79% seen only once; the top ten take approximately 12%. Sequencing was performed on PBMCs. These receptors all stem from a human donor in good health.

The chain has TRBV7-2 and TRBJ2-5; D unresolved. CDR1 SGHTA and CDR2 FQGNSA come from the germline V gene. V was shortened by 0 bases and J by 5 bases, with 7 bases between the two germline ends. This CDR3 is built from 13 residues. In nucleotides, the CDR3 is TGTGCCAGCAGCTTAGCGAATCAGGAGACCCAGTACTTC. It encodes CASSLANQETQYF.

Regarding this clone: The junction does not match germline at one end; this may be a read error. J is TRBJ2-1 and V is TRBV5-1; 7 bases are shared with TRBD2. Per the germline V gene, CDR1 is SGHRS and CDR2 is YFSETQ. The CDR3 is made up of 14 amino acids. CDR3 DNA sequence: TGCGCCAGCAGTTTGGGACTAAATTACAATGAGCAGTTCTTC. Translating it yields CASSLGLNYNEQFF. The full variable domain, with the rest looked up from reference TRBV5-1 and TRBJ2-1, is KAGVTQTPRYLIKTRGQQVTLSCSPISGHRSVSWYQQTPGQGLQFLFEYFSETQRNKGNFPGRFSGRQFSNSRSEMNVSTLELGDSALYLCASSLGLNYNEQFFGPGTRLTVL.

The chain links TRBV7-9 to TRBJ2-2, with 7 bases identical to TRBD2. Germline V gene data show CDR1 as SEHNR and CDR2 as FQNEAQ (reference sequence). The J segment lost 0 bases and the V segment lost 10 bases, leaving 8 bases of the junction unmatched. This CDR3 is built from 15 residues. The chain's CDR3 is CAIGASGANTGELFF. The CDR3 nucleotides are TGTGCCATCGGGGCTAGCGGAGCGAACACCGGGGAGCTGTTTTTT.

The V and J genes are TRBV7-9 and TRBJ1-1, with D possibly TRBD1 on 5 matching bases. Germline CDR1 is SEHNR and CDR2 is FQNEAQ (reference sequence). V shed 5 bases and J shed 4 bases, with 14 bases lying between them. The CDR3 runs 14 residues. CDR3: CASSPTREGTEAFF. CDR3 nucleotide sequence: TGTGCCAGCAGCCCGACCAGGGAGGGCACTGAAGCTTTCTTT.

The rearrangement links TRBV7-9 to TRBJ2-1, with TRBD2 matching 8 bases. V lost 4 bases, J lost 4 bases, and 12 bases stayed unmatched. This CDR3 spans 17 amino acids. Per the germline V gene, CDR1 is SEHNR and CDR2 is FQNEAQ (reference sequence). The CDR3 coding sequence is TGTGCCAGCAGCTCTGGGCGCGGGAGGACCAATTACAATGAGCAGTTCTTC. Amino acids: CASSSGRGRTNYNEQFF.

The chain carries TRBV6-1 and TRBJ2-7, with D possibly being TRBD1 (5 bases). CDR3 length: 12 amino acids. The V gene's germline CDR1 is MNHNS and CDR2 SASEGT. Trimming stripped 5 bases from V and 4 bases from J, with 9 bases between. The CDR3: CASSTQGYEQYF. The DNA for the CDR3 is TGTGCCAGCAGTACCCAGGGATACGAGCAGTACTTC.

The chain has TRBV18 and TRBJ2-3, with D possibly matching TRBD2 (6 bases). Looked up from germline, CDR1 is KGHSH and CDR2 is LQKENI. Trimming pared 1 base from V and 1 base from J, leaving 12 bases between. The CDR3 has 16 residues. The CDR3 region has the DNA TGTGCCAGCTCACCACGTGTGGGGGGTGGCACAGATACGCAGTATTTT. Its protein is CASSPRVGGGTDTQYF.

The chain joins TRBV5-1 to TRBJ2-2; TRBD2 might be the D (6 bases). Germline-derived CDR1 and CDR2 are SGHRS and YFSETQ. V lost 0 bases, J lost 6 bases, and 12 bases lay in between. This CDR3 is 15 amino acids long. The CDR3, as DNA: TGCGCCAGCAGCTTGGAAGCGGGCTCTCCCGGGGAGCTGTTTTTT. Its protein is CASSLEAGSPGELFF.

This clone has only a few counts. V is TRBV6-5 and J is TRBJ1-1, with TRBD1 matching 9 bases. Trimming removed 6 bases from V and 8 bases from J; junction bases left unmatched: 7. The length of the CDR3 is 13 residues. The germline CDR1 and CDR2 sequences are MNHEY and SVGAGI. CDR3 sequence reads: CASSTPGTGEAFF. In DNA form, the CDR3 reads TGTGCCAGCAGCACTCCCGGGACAGGGGAAGCTTTCTTT.

This clone was found a few times. The J gene is TRBJ2-1, the V gene TRBV6-4; TRBD2 matches 7 bases. This CDR3 has 16 amino acids. The V and J ends lost 2 bases and 0 bases, in that order; junction bases with no gene match: 4. CDR1 is MRHNA and CDR2 is SNTAGT in the germline V gene. This CDR3 is CASSDLAESSYNEQFF. Written as DNA, the CDR3 is TGTGCCAGCAGTGACCTAGCGGAAAGCTCCTACAATGAGCAGTTCTTC.

This clone occurred once. The gene calls are TRBV11-3 and TRBJ1-2; a weak D match, TRBD1 (5 bases). Germline loops: CDR1 SGHNT, CDR2 YENEEA. V was cut by 6 bases and J by 4 bases, with 15 bases left in between. The CDR3 sequence is 14 residues long. CDR3 in amino acids: CASRLTQGSYGYTF. DNA of the CDR3: TGTGCCAGCAGACTGACTCAGGGATCCTATGGCTACACCTTC.

This clone was counted between two and nine times. The chain combines TRBV25-1 with TRBJ2-3; D is ambiguous. V was clipped by 2 bases and J by 6 bases, with 21 bases between them. CDR1 is MGHDK, CDR2 SYGVNS, per germline. This CDR3 contains 17 residues. This CDR3 reads CASSEKTPTGVPDTQYF. In DNA form, the CDR3 reads TGTGCCAGCAGTGAAAAAACCCCCACCGGAGTACCGGATACGCAGTATTTT. Full variable domain (remainder filled in from reference TRBV25-1 and TRBJ2-3): EADIYQTPRYLVIGTGKKITLECSQTMGHDKMYWYQQDPGMELHLIHYSYGVNSTEKGDLSSESTVSRIRTEHFPLTLESARPSHTSQYLCASSEKTPTGVPDTQYFGPGTRLTVL.

The chain joins TRBV5-8 to TRBJ2-5; the match to TRBD2 covers 8 bases. Trimming cost V 2 bases and J 5 bases; bases outside gene matches: 14. CDR1 and CDR2 from the germline V gene are SGHTS and YDEGEE. CDR3 length: 17 amino acids. CDR3 in amino acids: CASSFHEGGGSYETQYF. CDR3 nucleotide sequence: TGTGCCAGCAGCTTCCATGAAGGCGGGGGGAGCTATGAGACCCAGTACTTC.

V usage is TRBV5-1 and J usage is TRBJ2-1, with 7 bases that match TRBD2. V dropped 4 bases and J dropped 6; count of bases not matched to a gene: 16. Germline loops: CDR1 SGHRS, CDR2 YFSETQ. This CDR3 is built from 17 residues. The CDR3 protein is CASSQGLDLSWSNEQFF. In DNA form, the CDR3 reads TGCGCCAGCAGCCAAGGACTAGATCTGAGTTGGAGCAATGAGCAGTTCTTC.

This chain connects TRBV30 to TRBJ1-1, with 8 bases that match TRBD1. Germline V lookup: CDR1 GTSNPN, CDR2 SVGIG (reference sequence). J gave up 4 bases and V 2 bases, and 3 bases lay outside the gene matches. The CDR3 consists of 13 residues. The CDR3 nucleotides are TGTGCCTGGAGTACTACAGGGGGCACTGAAGCTTTCTTT. Translating gives CAWSTTGGTEAFF.

This chain uses TRBV7-3 with TRBJ2-5, with D perhaps matching TRBD2 (5 bases). Germline-derived CDR1 and CDR2 are SGHTA and FQGTGA. V was pared by 5 bases and J by 5 bases, with 18 bases between. CDR3 length: 15 residues. CDR3 in amino acids: CASSPSGTSWETQYF. CDR3 coding DNA: TGTGCCAGCAGCCCCTCGGGAACTAGTTGGGAGACCCAGTACTTC. Combining the CDR3 with reference TRBV7-3 and TRBJ2-5 gives the whole variable domain GAGVSQTPSNKVTEKGKYVELRCDPISGHTALYWYRQSLGQGPEFLIYFQGTGAADDSGLPNDRFFAVRPEGSVSTLKIQRTERGDSAVYLCASSPSGTSWETQYFGPGTRLLVL.

The gene calls are TRBV19 and TRBJ2-1; 9 bases are a match to TRBD2. Germline loops: CDR1 LNHDA, CDR2 SQIVND (reference sequence). The CDR3 loop spans 14 amino acids. V was pared by 10 bases and J by 5 bases, with 9 bases of the junction left unmatched. The CDR3 loop reads CATLQAGGHNEQFF. DNA of the CDR3: TGTGCCACCTTGCAAGCGGGAGGCCACAATGAGCAGTTCTTC.

V gene TRBV7-9 combines with J gene TRBJ2-7; 8 bases are shared with TRBD1. The ends lost 4 bases at V and 0 bases at J; junction bases unmatched: 5. CDR1 is SEHNR and CDR2 is FQNEAQ in the germline V gene (reference sequence). The length of the CDR3 is 15 residues. In DNA, the CDR3 is TGTGCCAGCAGCTCTGACAGGGGTAGCTCCTACGAGCAGTACTTC. As protein: CASSSDRGSSYEQYF.